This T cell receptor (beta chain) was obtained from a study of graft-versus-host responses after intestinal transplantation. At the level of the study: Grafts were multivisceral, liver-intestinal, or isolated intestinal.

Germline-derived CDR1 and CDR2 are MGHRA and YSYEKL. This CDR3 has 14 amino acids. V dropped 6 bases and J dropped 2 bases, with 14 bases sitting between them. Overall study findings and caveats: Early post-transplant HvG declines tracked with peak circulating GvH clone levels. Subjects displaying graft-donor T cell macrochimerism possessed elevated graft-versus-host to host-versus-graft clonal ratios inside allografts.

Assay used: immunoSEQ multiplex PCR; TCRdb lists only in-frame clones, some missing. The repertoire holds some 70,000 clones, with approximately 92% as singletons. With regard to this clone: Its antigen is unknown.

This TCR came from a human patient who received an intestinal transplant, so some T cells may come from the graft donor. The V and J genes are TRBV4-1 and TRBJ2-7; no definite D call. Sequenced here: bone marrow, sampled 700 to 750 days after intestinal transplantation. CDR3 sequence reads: CASRDTARPYEQYF. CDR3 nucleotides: TGCGCCAGCAGAGACACCGCGCGGCCCTACGAGCAGTACTTC.